Listed below are T cell receptor beta chains from one sample, sequenced in a study of blood T cell repertoires in COVID-19. The method was immunoSEQ multiplex PCR; TCRdb's version includes in-frame clones alone and lacks a portion of them. The profile shows approximately 49,000 clones, around 65% of them singletons. Source material: peripheral blood. These receptors came from a woman in her sixties or seventies with acute or convalescent COVID-19. Both conserved end residues are part of each CDR3. A D gene is named only where the DNA matches it firmly. Not all rows give a size; the values are once, few, many and, for expanded clones, a class.

clone_size j_call d_call v_call cdr3_aa cdr3_nt
few TRBJ1-2 - TRBV27 CASSLRQGIWGYTF TGTGCCAGCAGTTTAAGGCAGGGTATTTGGGGCTACACCTTC
once TRBJ1-2 TRBD1 TRBV7-9 CASSPGQGEGYTF TGTGCCAGCAGCCCCGGACAGGGGGAAGGCTACACCTTC
- TRBJ1-6 TRBD1 TRBV2 CASSEDRGLSPLHF TGTGCCAGCAGTGAGGACAGGGGCCTTTCACCCCTCCACTTT
- TRBJ2-7 TRBD2 TRBV7-2 CASSLRLALEQYF TGTGCCAGCAGCCTTAGACTAGCTCTCGAGCAGTACTTC
- TRBJ1-3 - TRBV6-5 CASMLSSGNTIYF TGTGCCAGCATGTTGAGCTCTGGAAACACCATATATTTT
few TRBJ2-6 - TRBV19 CASSIDPRGASGANVLTF TGTGCCAGTAGTATAGATCCACGGGGGGCGAGTGGGGCCAACGTCCTGACTTTC
few TRBJ1-2 TRBD1 TRBV6-2/TRBV6-3 CASSYSGQAIIYGYTF TGTGCCAGCAGTTACTCAGGACAGGCAATAATCTATGGCTACACCTTC
few TRBJ1-4 TRBD1 TRBV28 CASSLAQGVPEKLFF TGTGCCAGCAGTTTAGCCCAGGGGGTCCCTGAAAAACTGTTTTTT
- TRBJ2-7 - TRBV24-1 CATSDGTSTYEQYF TGTGCCACCAGTGATGGGACTTCCACCTACGAGCAGTACTTC
- TRBJ1-1 TRBD1 TRBV10-2 CASRKDRVDTEAFF TGCGCCAGCAGGAAGGACAGGGTGGACACTGAAGCTTTCTTT
- TRBJ2-2 - TRBV10-3 CAISEGATNTGELFF TGTGCCATCAGTGAGGGGGCAACGAACACCGGGGAGCTGTTTTTT
- TRBJ2-1 TRBD2 TRBV3-1/TRBV3-2 CASSIAGGPGNEQFF TGTGCCAGCAGCATAGCGGGAGGGCCCGGCAATGAGCAGTTCTTC
- TRBJ2-1 TRBD2 TRBV3-1/TRBV3-2 CASSQDTGTRRFF TGTGCCAGCAGCCAAGATACGGGGACTAGGCGCTTCTTC
- TRBJ2-5 TRBD1 TRBV7-9 CASSLVLRDRVPLTQYF TGTGCCAGCAGCTTAGTCCTCCGGGACAGGGTCCCGTTGACCCAGTACTTC
- TRBJ2-4 - TRBV7-9 CASSQGLAKNIQYF TGTGCCAGCAGCCAGGGGCTAGCCAAAAACATTCAGTACTTC
- TRBJ2-3 - TRBV5-5 CASSLDRANTDTQYF TGTGCCAGCAGCTTGGACAGGGCGAACACAGATACGCAGTATTTT
- TRBJ2-5 TRBD1 TRBV5-4 CASSLNRDRGQETQYF TGTGCCAGCAGCTTGAACCGGGACAGGGGGCAAGAGACCCAGTACTTC
- TRBJ1-5 - TRBV11-1 CASTAQSINQPQHF TGTGCCAGCACTGCACAGTCAATCAATCAGCCCCAGCATTTT
- TRBJ2-7 TRBD2 TRBV7-8 CASSLVGGGRGEQYF TGTGCCAGCAGCCTAGTGGGCGGGGGGCGAGGCGAGCAGTACTTC
- TRBJ1-4 - TRBV27 CASSEAGFNEKLFF TGTGCCAGCTCTGAGGCAGGGTTTAATGAAAAACTGTTTTTT
- TRBJ2-7 - TRBV6-6 CASTETGTYEQYF TGTGCCAGCACCGAGACAGGAACCTACGAGCAGTACTTC
- TRBJ2-2 - TRBV9 CASSVASGADTGELFF TGTGCCAGCAGCGTAGCTAGTGGGGCGGACACCGGGGAGCTGTTTTTT
- TRBJ2-1 - TRBV18 CASSPISGFFNEQFF TGTGCCAGCTCACCAATAAGCGGCTTTTTCAATGAGCAGTTCTTC
- TRBJ2-2 - TRBV3-1/TRBV3-2 CASSQGGFGELFF TGTGCCAGCAGCCAAGGCGGGTTCGGGGAGCTGTTTTTT
- TRBJ1-2 - TRBV5-1 CASRPPGDPNYGYTF TGCGCCAGCCGTCCTCCAGGTGACCCTAACTATGGCTACACCTTC
- TRBJ2-5 TRBD2 TRBV10-2 CASSDAGGFQETQYF TGCGCCAGCAGTGATGCGGGGGGATTTCAAGAGACCCAGTACTTC
- TRBJ2-3 - TRBV7-3 CASSPLGRGRTDTQYF TGTGCCAGCAGCCCTCTGGGGCGGGGACGCACAGATACGCAGTATTTT
- TRBJ1-4 TRBD1 TRBV24-1 CATSDGTATNEKLFF TGTGCCACCAGTGACGGGACAGCAACTAATGAAAAACTGTTTTTT
- TRBJ2-1 - TRBV7-2 CASSLRVYGTRSYNEQFF TGTGCCAGCAGCTTAAGGGTATATGGGACACGCTCTTACAATGAGCAGTTCTTC